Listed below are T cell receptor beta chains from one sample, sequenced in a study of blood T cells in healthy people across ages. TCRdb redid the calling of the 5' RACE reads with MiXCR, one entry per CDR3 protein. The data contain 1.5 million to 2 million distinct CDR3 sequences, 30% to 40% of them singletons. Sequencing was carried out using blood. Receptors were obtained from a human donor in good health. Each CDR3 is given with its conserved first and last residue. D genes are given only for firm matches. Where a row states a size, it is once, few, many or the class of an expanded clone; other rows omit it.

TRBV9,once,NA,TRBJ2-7,TGTGCCAGCAGCGTAGGGGACTTCCTCTACGAGCAGTACTTC,CASSVGDFLYEQYF
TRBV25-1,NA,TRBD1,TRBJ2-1,TGTGCCAGCAGCCGACCGGGACAGCGACTCTACAATGAGCAGTTCTTC,CASSRPGQRLYNEQFF
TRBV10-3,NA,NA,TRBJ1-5,TGTGCCATCAGTGAGTCCTGGTCGAATCAGCCCCAGCATTTT,CAISESWSNQPQHF
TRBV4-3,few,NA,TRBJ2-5,TGCGCCAGCAGCCAAGGTGTCGGGTACCAAGAGACCCAGTACTTC,CASSQGVGYQETQYF
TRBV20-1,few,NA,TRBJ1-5,TGCACCCCCTCGACCCATAGCAATCAGCCCCAGCATTTT,CTPSTHSNQPQHF
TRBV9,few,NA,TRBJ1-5,TGTGCCAGCAGCGTAGGGCTCGGAGGCCAGCCCCAGCATTTT,CASSVGLGGQPQHF
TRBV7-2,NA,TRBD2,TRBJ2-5,TGTGCCAGCAGCTTAGGAGGACTAGCGGGGGGGCAAGAGACCCAGTACTTC,CASSLGGLAGGQETQYF
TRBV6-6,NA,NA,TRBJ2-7,TGTGCCAGCAGTTACTCGAGTGGCAGTACCTACGAGCAGTACTTC,CASSYSSGSTYEQYF
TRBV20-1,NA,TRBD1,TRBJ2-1,TGCAGTGCTAGTGCCACCGGGACAGGGCGTGACAATGAGCAGTTCTTC,CSASATGTGRDNEQFF
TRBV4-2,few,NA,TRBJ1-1,TGTGCCAGCAGCCACGGACCAAACACTGAAGCTTTCTTT,CASSHGPNTEAFF
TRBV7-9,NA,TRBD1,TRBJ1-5,TGTGCCAGCAGTACAGGGGAGAATAGCAATCAGCCCCAGCATTTT,CASSTGENSNQPQHF
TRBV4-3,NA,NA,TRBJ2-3,TGCGCCAGCAGCCAAGATATCTCCCTTAGCACAGATACGCAGTATTTT,CASSQDISLSTDTQYF
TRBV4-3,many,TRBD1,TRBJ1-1,TGCGCCAGCAGCCAAGACAGGGGGGGGACTGAAGCTTTCTTT,CASSQDRGGTEAFF
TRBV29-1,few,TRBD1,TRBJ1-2,TGCAGCGTCCGGGACAGGTCATGGGATGGCTACACCTTC,CSVRDRSWDGYTF
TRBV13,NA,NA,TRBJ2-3,TGTGCCAGCAGCTTAACGACGCGAGCTAGCACAGATACGCAGTATTTT,CASSLTTRASTDTQYF
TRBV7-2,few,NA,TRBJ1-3,TGTGCCAGCAGCTCAGGAGCTTCTGGAAACACCATATATTTT,CASSSGASGNTIYF
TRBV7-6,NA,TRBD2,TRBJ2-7,TGTGCCAGCAGCCCGGAGGTGGGGAGCGGGGGCTACGAGCAGTACTTC,CASSPEVGSGGYEQYF
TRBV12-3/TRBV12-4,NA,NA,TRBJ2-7,TGTGCCAGCAGTTTAGGGATAGGGGCCTTCAGCTCCTACGAGCAGTACTTC,CASSLGIGAFSSYEQYF
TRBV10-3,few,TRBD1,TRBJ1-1,TGTGCCATCAGTGAGTGGGGACAGGAAGGGGGCACTGAAGCTTTCTTT,CAISEWGQEGGTEAFF
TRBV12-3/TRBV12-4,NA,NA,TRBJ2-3,TGTGCCAGCGCGAGGGCAGATACGCAATATTTT,CASARADTQYF
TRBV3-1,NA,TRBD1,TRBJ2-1,TGTGCCAGCAGCCAAATGAAAGGACAGGCCTACAATGAGCAGTTCTTC,CASSQMKGQAYNEQFF
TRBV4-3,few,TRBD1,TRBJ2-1,TGCGCCAGCAGCCAAGATATCCTTCTACGGGGACAGGGTTACAATGAGCAGTTCTTC,CASSQDILLRGQGYNEQFF
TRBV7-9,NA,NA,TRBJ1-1,TGTGCCAGCAGCCCAACCGGGATCGCGAACACTGAAGCTTTCTTT,CASSPTGIANTEAFF
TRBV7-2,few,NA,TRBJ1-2,TGTGCCAGCACCATTGGAGGAGGGAGAGGCGACTATGGCTACACCTTC,CASTIGGGRGDYGYTF
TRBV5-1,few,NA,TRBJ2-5,TGCGCCAGCAGCCCTACAGGGGAGGGGACCCAGTACTTC,CASSPTGEGTQYF
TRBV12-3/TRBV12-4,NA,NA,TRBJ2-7,TGTGCCAGCAGCCGACCGGACTACGAGCAGTACTTC,CASSRPDYEQYF
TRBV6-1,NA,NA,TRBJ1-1,TGTGCCAGCATCGGTGCTGAAGCTTTCTTT,CASIGAEAFF
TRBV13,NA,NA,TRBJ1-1,TGTGCCAGCAGGGGGGCGGGTAGGAACACTGAAGCTTTCTTT,CASRGAGRNTEAFF
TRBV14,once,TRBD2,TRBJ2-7,TGTGCCAGCAGCCCCCTTGGACTAGCGGGGAGGAACGAGCAGTACTTC,CASSPLGLAGRNEQYF
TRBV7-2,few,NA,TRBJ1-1,TGTGCCAGCAGCCGCGTACCAGACACTTTGAACACTGAAGCTTTCTTT,CASSRVPDTLNTEAFF
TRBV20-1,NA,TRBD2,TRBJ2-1,TGCAGTGAGGGACTAGCGGACTACAATGAGCAGTTTTTC,CSEGLADYNEQFF
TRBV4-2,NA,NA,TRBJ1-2,TGTGCCAGCAGCCAAGATTACTCTTCCTGTTGGGGCTACACCTTC,CASSQDYSSCWGYTF
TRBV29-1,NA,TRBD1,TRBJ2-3,TGCAGCGGATTGGGACAGGGTACAGATACGCAGTATTTT,CSGLGQGTDTQYF
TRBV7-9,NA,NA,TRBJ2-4,TGTGCCAGCAGCCAAAACCGGGGGTCAGGGTTTAGCAAAAACATTCAGTACTTC,CASSQNRGSGFSKNIQYF
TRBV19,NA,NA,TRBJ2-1,TGTGCCAGTAGTATAGGGGGGTTTGGTGAGCAGTTCTTC,CASSIGGFGEQFF
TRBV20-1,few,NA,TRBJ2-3,TGCAGTGCCCTAGTTAGGGGAACAGATACGCAGTATTTT,CSALVRGTDTQYF
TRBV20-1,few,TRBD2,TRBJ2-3,TGCAGCTCCCGACTAGCGGGGGTTACAGATACGCAGTATTTT,CSSRLAGVTDTQYF
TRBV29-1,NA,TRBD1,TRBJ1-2,TGCAGCGTTAGGTCCGGACAGGGCCTTGGCTACACCTTC,CSVRSGQGLGYTF
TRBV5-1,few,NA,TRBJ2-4,TGCGCCAGCAGTATAGACGGACTAGCCAAAAACATTCAGTACTTC,CASSIDGLAKNIQYF
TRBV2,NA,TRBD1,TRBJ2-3,TGTGCCAGCAGTGACAGGACAGGGGAGGATACGCAGTATTTT,CASSDRTGEDTQYF
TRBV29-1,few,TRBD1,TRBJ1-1,TGCAGCACATGGACAGGGGGCCTCACTGAAGCTTTCTTT,CSTWTGGLTEAFF
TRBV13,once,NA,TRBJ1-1,TGTGCCAGCGTAAGGGGATATTCGTACACTGAAGCTTTCTTT,CASVRGYSYTEAFF
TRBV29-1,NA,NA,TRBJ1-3,TGCAGCGTTGGGCGGGGGGGAAACACCATATATTTT,CSVGRGGNTIYF
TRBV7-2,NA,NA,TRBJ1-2,TGTGCCAGTGGGGAGTCTGCAAACTATGGCTACACCTTC,CASGESANYGYTF
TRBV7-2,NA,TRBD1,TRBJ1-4,TGTGCCAGCAGCCCTCAGACAGGGGCCGCCTTTCGTGAAAAACTGTTTTTT,CASSPQTGAAFREKLFF
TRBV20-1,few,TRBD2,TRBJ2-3,TGCAGTGCTAGGGATCGGACTAGGGGTACAGATACGCAGTATTTT,CSARDRTRGTDTQYF
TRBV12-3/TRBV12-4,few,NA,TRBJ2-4,TGTGCCAGCAGTTTTCGGGTTCGTTTTGTGGGTTCTAGGACCGATGTAAAAAACATTCAGTACTTC,CASSFRVRFVGSRTDVKNIQYF
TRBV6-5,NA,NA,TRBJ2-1,TGTGCCAGCAGTTTTCCTTCTTGGGGTCCCTACAATGAGCAGTTCTTC,CASSFPSWGPYNEQFF
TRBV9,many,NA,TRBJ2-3,TGTGCCAGCAGCGTAGCTAGCACAGATACGCAGTATTTT,CASSVASTDTQYF
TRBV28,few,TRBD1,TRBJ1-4,TGTGCCAGCAGTTTGGGGGGACAGGGGAGCGAAAAACTGTTTTTT,CASSLGGQGSEKLFF
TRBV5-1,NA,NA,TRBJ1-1,TGCGCCAGCAGCCCCGACGAGAGTTGCACTGAAGCTTTCTTT,CASSPDESCTEAFF
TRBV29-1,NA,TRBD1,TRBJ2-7,TGCAGCGTGAGGAACCGGGACAGGGACGAGCAGTACTTC,CSVRNRDRDEQYF
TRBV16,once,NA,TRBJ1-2,TGTGCCAGCACCCCAACAATACGGGATTCTGGCTACACCTTC,CASTPTIRDSGYTF
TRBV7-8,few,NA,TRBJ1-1,TGTGCCAGCAGCATATATAAGAACACTGAAGCTTTCTTT,CASSIYKNTEAFF
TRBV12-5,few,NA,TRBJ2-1,TGTGCTAGTGGTTTGGAGCCGGGGAATGAGCAGTTCTTC,CASGLEPGNEQFF